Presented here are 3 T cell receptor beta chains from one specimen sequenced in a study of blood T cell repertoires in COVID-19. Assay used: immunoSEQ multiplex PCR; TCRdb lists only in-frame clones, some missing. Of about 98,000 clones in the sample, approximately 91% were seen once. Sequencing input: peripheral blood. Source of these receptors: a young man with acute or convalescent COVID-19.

The CDR3 protein is CASSLVVAANEQFF. CDR3 coding DNA: TGCGCCAGCAGCTTGGTTGTAGCGGCGAATGAGCAGTTCTTC. This sequence joins TRBV5-1 and TRBJ2-1; maybe TRBD2 (6 bases). V was shortened by 0 bases and J by 7 bases, with 11 bases between the two germline ends. The CDR3 covers 14 residues. The germline V gene has CDR1 SGHRS and CDR2 YFSETQ.

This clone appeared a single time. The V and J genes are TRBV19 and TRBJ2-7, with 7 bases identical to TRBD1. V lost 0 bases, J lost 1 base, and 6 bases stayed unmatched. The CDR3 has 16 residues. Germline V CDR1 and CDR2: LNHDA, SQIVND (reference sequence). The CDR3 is CASSIERTGPSYEQYF. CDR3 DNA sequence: TGTGCCAGTAGTATAGAGAGGACAGGACCTTCCTACGAGCAGTACTTC.

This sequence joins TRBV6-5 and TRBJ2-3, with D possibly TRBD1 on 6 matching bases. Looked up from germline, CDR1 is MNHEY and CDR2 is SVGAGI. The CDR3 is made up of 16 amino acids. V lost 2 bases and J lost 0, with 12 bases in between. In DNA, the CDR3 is TGTGCCAGCAGTTACGCAGGGGCCCCTAGCACAGATACGCAGTATTTT. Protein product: CASSYAGAPSTDTQYF.